A single sample gave rise to the 14 T cell receptor beta chains below, sequenced in a study of identical twins. TCRdb redid the calling of the 5' RACE reads with MiXCR, one entry per CDR3 protein. The data hold 400,000 to 550,000 distinct CDR3 sequences, with 22% observed a single time. This same sample was also taken into another study, of T cells expressing NK-cell markers.

The sequencing input was CD4+ T cells sorted from blood. These receptor sequences come from a young woman in good health.

This clonotype has a handful of counts. V usage is TRBV12-3 or TRBV12-4 and J usage is TRBJ2-6; D is uncertain. V lost 8 bases, J lost 1 base, and 18 bases lay in between. This CDR3 spans 17 amino acids. CDR3 bases: TGTGCCAGCGGAGCCATTGCCCTTTTTTCTGGGGCCAACGTCCTGACTTTC. This gives the protein CASGAIALFSGANVLTF.

This clonotype was counted only a few times. The rearrangement links TRBV12-3 or TRBV12-4 to TRBJ1-5; 7 bases map to TRBD1. V gave up 5 bases and J gave up 2 bases; unmatched junction bases: 6. There are 15 residues in the CDR3. The CDR3 coding sequence is TGTGCCAGCAGTCCGGGACAGCTAGGCAATCAGCCCCAGCATTTT. It codes for CASSPGQLGNQPQHF.

This clonotype was found many times. This sequence joins TRBV5-1 and TRBJ1-1; D uncertain. The germline V gene encodes CDR1 SGHRS and CDR2 YFSETQ. The CDR3 contains 13 residues. The germline V and J ends were trimmed by 4 bases and 7 bases, with 14 bases remaining between them. In DNA form, the CDR3 reads TGCGCCAGCAGCCCCGACGGGGTTCATGAAGCTTTCTTT. Amino acid sequence: CASSPDGVHEAFF.

In its sample, this clonotype was seen a few times. The V gene is TRBV7-2, the J gene TRBJ2-1; 8 bases are shared with TRBD1. The germline gives CDR1 SGHTA, CDR2 FQGNSA. The CDR3 consists of 15 residues. J gave up 2 bases and V 6 bases, and 6 bases lay outside the gene matches. The CDR3 DNA reads TGTGCCAGCAGAGATCAGGGGGCGGCCTACAATGAGCAGTTCTTC. Its protein product is CASRDQGAAYNEQFF.

This clonotype showed up just a few times. The rearrangement joins TRBV20-1 to TRBJ2-1, with TRBD2 matching over 7 bases. Germline lookup yields CDR1 DFQATT and CDR2 SNEGSKA (reference sequence). Trimming removed 3 bases from V and 7 bases from J; junction bases left unmatched: 9. The CDR3 runs 14 residues. Written as DNA, the CDR3 is TGCAGTGCTAGGTGGCCTAGCGGCCGAAATGAGCAGTTCTTC. This codes for CSARWPSGRNEQFF.

The chain joins TRBV12-3 or TRBV12-4 to TRBJ1-2; D is unresolved. V was pared by 2 bases and J by 8 bases, with 12 bases between. The CDR3 contains 13 residues. The CDR3 DNA sequence: TGTGCCAGCAGTTTATCTTGGATTAGGGGCTACACCTTC. It specifies CASSLSWIRGYTF.

CDR3 residues: CASSVSVYSGNTIYF. DNA for the CDR3: TGTGCCAGCAGCGTCAGTGTTTACTCTGGAAACACCATATATTTT. The chain carries TRBV9 and TRBJ1-3, with D unclear. With 2 bases removed from V and 0 bases from J, the gap between germline ends came to 9 bases. Germline V lookup: CDR1 SGDLS, CDR2 YYNGEE. This CDR3 is 15 amino acids long.

This clonotype was seen repeatedly, ten times or more. The V call is TRBV6-5, the J call TRBJ2-7; D gene uncertain. In germline, CDR1 is MNHEY, CDR2 SVGAGI. Trimming took off 4 bases at V and 2 bases at J, with 9 bases between the two ends. The CDR3 is 13 amino acids. In DNA, the CDR3 is TGTGCCAGCAGTTCTCGCGGACCCTACGAGCAGTACTTC. It codes for CASSSRGPYEQYF.

This clonotype is a singleton in its sample. The gene calls are TRBV18 and TRBJ2-6, with D unresolved. Germline V gives CDR1 KGHSH, CDR2 LQKENI. CDR3 length: 15 amino acids. Between the trimmed V and J ends, which lost 5 bases and 0 bases, there was a span of 8 bases. The CDR3 region has the DNA TGTGCCAGCTCAAGAGACCGCTCTGGGGCCAACGTCCTGACTTTC. As protein: CASSRDRSGANVLTF.

The chain is built from TRBV6-5 and TRBJ1-1, with unresolved D. The CDR3 length is 13 residues. Germline V gene sequence: CDR1 MNHEY, CDR2 SVGAGI. Trimming stripped 2 bases from V and 5 bases from J, with 9 bases between. CDR3 loop: CASSYGWGTEAFF. Here the CDR3 DNA reads TGTGCCAGCAGTTACGGGTGGGGAACTGAAGCTTTCTTT.

The V call is TRBV28, the J call TRBJ1-6; 9 nucleotides align to TRBD1. J was trimmed by 8 bases and V by 6 bases; bases with no gene match: 8. The CDR3 contains 15 residues. CDR1 is MDHEN, CDR2 SYDVKM, per germline. CDR3 bases: TGTGCCAGCAGCGTGGTACAGGGGGCCGATTCACCCCTCCACTTT. This encodes CASSVVQGADSPLHF.

This chain links TRBV6-1 with TRBJ1-2; possible D gene TRBD1, 6 bases. This CDR3 contains 14 residues. V was shortened by 8 bases and J by 5 bases, with 18 bases between the two germline ends. Germline V gene data show CDR1 as MNHNS and CDR2 as SASEGT. The CDR3 sequence is CASCQGPLGYGYTF. In nucleotides, the CDR3 is TGTGCCAGCTGTCAGGGGCCCTTAGGGTATGGCTACACCTTC.

This sequence joins TRBV25-1 and TRBJ2-7; tentatively, D is TRBD1 (6 bases). The CDR3 extends over 16 amino acids. Trimming took 10 bases from V and 0 from J, leaving 22 bases between them. Germline CDR1 reads MGHDK; CDR2 reads SYGVNS. The DNA for the CDR3 is TGTGCCACCCAGTCCTCCGGGACAACTAGCTCCTACGAGCAGTACTTC. Translation gives CATQSSGTTSSYEQYF.

The chain links TRBV20-1 to TRBJ2-7; a weak D match, TRBD1 (5 bases). Looked up from germline, CDR1 is DFQATT and CDR2 is SNEGSKA (reference sequence). V was trimmed by 6 bases and J by 2 bases, leaving 14 bases between them. CDR3 length: 13 residues. The CDR3 protein is CSAKGDRTYEQYF. CDR3 sequence (DNA): TGCAGTGCAAAAGGGGATCGAACCTACGAGCAGTACTTC.